This paragraph reports one T cell receptor beta chain. No antigen is known for it. There are no base qualities to consult, and no much larger clone falls within one base. Additional DNA sequences in this sample encode the identical CDR3. The collaborating institutions used their own protocols to collect whole blood in K2EDTA tubes. For TCRbeta analysis, collaborator samples were shipped as frozen whole blood, as isolated PBMCs, or as DNA extracted from either sample type. This entry is derived from a study of blood T cell repertoires in COVID-19 (dated by TCRdb to between 2020 and 2021). About the study as a whole: Samples from collaborators originated in the United States, Italy and Spain and spanned both the acute and convalescent phases of COVID-19. Samples came from the ongoing ImmuneRACE study (first 160 participants) plus 1,254 subjects from 6 global collaborators. The prospective study material was composed of cDNA or gDNA derived from T cells, B-cell-depleted T cells, or PBMCs. The dataset comprised deeply sampled blood TCRbeta repertoires from subjects exposed to, actively infected with, or recovered from COVID-19. The repertoires were released in a freely available public database meant as a resource for research on the immune response to SARS-CoV-2. Nearly every sample came with metadata listing a de-identified subject ID, COVID-19 status, age in years and sex. Where HLA class I and class II types were available, the types were taken from metadata supplied by the sample provider, not from assay-based typing. General study outcomes and caveats: How much clinical and demographic metadata was included differed by source and by participant, and the metadata was provided uncurated.

TCRbeta CDR3 regions were amplified from genomic DNA by means of the immunoSEQ Assay, a bias-controlled multiplex PCR. As for the original processing: The number of nucleated cells in each sample was estimated by amplification of reference gene primers within the assay. Sequence reads were collapsed and filtered to measure the absolute abundance of every unique TCRbeta CDR3 rearrangement. For each sample, productive Simpson clonality was calculated by taking the square root of Simpson's diversity index across productive rearrangements. In TCRdb, the immuneACCESS table is reduced to in-frame sequences with V and J assigned. These tables do not hold every clone; where another copy was compared, an unresolved V gene accounts for under half, and the others remain unexplained. V and J calls and clone size follow that table, whereas D and trimming were derived from the DNA. The sample table lists some 190,000 clones, approximately 83% of them with a count of one. The ten largest make up 9.5% to 12% of the sample.

Reading from cysteine to phenylalanine, the CDR3 counts 15 amino acids. Of all the DNA, just the CDR3 is kept, 45 bases in frame from base 1. CDR1 and CDR2 are read off the germline V gene as SNHLY and FYNNEI. A distance of 8 bases separates the germline ends of V and J, which lose 2 bases and 0 bases respectively. The sequence is built from TRBV2 and TRBJ1-5; confidence is insufficient to name the D gene. The sequence derives from a human donor with active or convalescent COVID-19. The donor label of this sample is uncertain. The sequencing input was peripheral blood. The nucleotide sequence is given as TGTGCCAGCAGTGAATCGGGGTTTAGCAATCAGCCCCAGCATTTT. The translation is CASSESGFSNQPQHF.